This TCR beta chain emerged from a study of identical twins. Unique molecular identifiers were present on the cDNA, and a universal primer site came from template switching. From the 5' RACE reads, TCRdb called clonotypes with MiXCR, one entry per CDR3 protein. The profile shows 450,000 or so distinct CDR3 sequences, 12% to 15% of them singletons. Details on this clonotype: Its antigen is not known.

With no exceptions, donors were healthy Caucasians. CDR3 length: 15 residues. Germline lookup yields CDR1 MGHDK and CDR2 SYGVNS. Trimming shortened V by 3 bases and J by 5 bases, and 11 bases separated the two germline ends. Whole-study results and caveats: There were fewer insertions in abundant cord blood beta clonotypes, but memory repertoires showed no such pattern.

This same sample was also part of a study on yellow fever vaccine responses in identical twins.

The receptor comes from a woman between 18 and 29 years old in good health. The chain has TRBV25-1 and TRBJ1-6, with a tentative D call TRBD1 (5 bases). Sequencing input: CD4+ T cells sorted from blood. The DNA for the CDR3 is TGTGCCAGCAGTGACAGGGCCGTTAATAATTCACCCCTCCACTTT. It encodes CASSDRAVNNSPLHF.